This T cell receptor beta chain appears in the sequencing data of a study of blood T cell repertoires in COVID-19. Background on the study: Sources were T cells, B-cell-depleted T cells, or PBMCs; the material itself was cDNA or gDNA.

Residents of 20 to 25 US areas, aged roughly 18 to 89 years, made up the participants. V was cut by 1 base and J by 2 bases, with 5 bases left in between. The CDR3 spans 13 residues. Germline V gene sequence: CDR1 SGHVS, CDR2 FNYEAQ. Sequencing used immunoSEQ multiplex PCR; TCRdb keeps in-frame clones, though not all of them. The sample shows more than 250,000 clones, 87% of them seen only once. Sequencing was done on a sample of PBMCs or T cells enriched from blood (not recorded which). This TCR was recovered from a woman in her thirties or forties who had recovered from COVID-19. This chain links TRBV7-6 with TRBJ2-5, with no clear D. The chain's CDR3 is CASSLVPQETQYF. The CDR3 coding sequence is TGTGCCAGCAGCTTAGTCCCTCAAGAGACCCAGTACTTC.